The 7 T cell receptor beta chains reported below all come from one sample, sequenced in a study of T-cell reconstitution after alpha-beta-depleted transplantation in children (dated by TCRdb to 2016 to 2018). The meaning of the sample's treatment or condition label: allogeneic hematopoietic cell transplantation with graft depleted of TCRalphabeta T cells and CD19 B cells. The receptor library was made with PCR. The sample was run on an Illumina HiSeq 2500. TCR libraries were prepared with molecular barcoding, using unique molecular identifiers to normalize TCRbeta repertoire quantification. TCRdb's own reprocessing of the public reads used fastp at Q25 and MiXCR and kept productive beta chains. Rows are combined by CDR3 protein, so each entry shows the most common genes and DNA. The sample has 670,000 or so distinct CDR3 sequences on record, under 15% of them singletons. About 0.79% of the sample belongs to the ten largest clones.

Material: PBMCs, obtained before TCRalphabeta/CD19-depleted stem cell transplant. The receptors were gathered from a girl aged 2 to 10 with congenital amegakaryocytic thrombocytopenia, due to receive a stem cell transplant.

The rearrangement uses TRBV6-5 and TRBJ1-2; D not resolved. The V and J ends lost 2 bases and 8 bases respectively, with 12 bases between them. The CDR3 sequence is 13 residues long. Germline CDR1 reads MNHEY; CDR2 reads SVGAGI. CDR3 in amino acids: CASSYGQAQGYTF. In nucleotides, the CDR3 is TGTGCCAGCAGTTACGGGCAGGCTCAAGGCTACACCTTC.

The sample holds many counts of this clonotype. V and J are TRBV11-2 and TRBJ2-1; D ambiguous. V lost 3 bases and J lost 0, with 9 bases in between. The length of the CDR3 is 15 residues. Per the germline V gene, CDR1 is SGHAT and CDR2 is FQNNGV. The chain's CDR3 is CASSFDSSSYNEQFF. The DNA for the CDR3 is TGTGCCAGCAGCTTCGACTCTTCCTCCTACAATGAGCAGTTCTTC.

There are many counts of this clonotype. The chain links TRBV27 to TRBJ2-4; D is perhaps TRBD2 (6 bases). Looked up from germline, CDR1 is MNHEY and CDR2 is SMNVEV (reference sequence). Trimming took 4 bases from V and 0 from J, leaving 13 bases between them. The CDR3 loop spans 16 amino acids. CDR3: CASSSLAELAKNIQYF. CDR3 sequence (DNA): TGTGCCAGCAGTTCCTTAGCGGAACTAGCCAAAAACATTCAGTACTTC.

This clonotype showed up many times. The CDR3 sequence: CSASATGNEQYF. DNA for the CDR3: TGCAGTGCTAGTGCCACAGGGAACGAGCAGTACTTC. The V gene is TRBV20-1, the J gene TRBJ2-7; possible D gene TRBD1, 6 bases. This CDR3 comprises 12 residues. Germline V CDR1 and CDR2: DFQATT, SNEGSKA (reference sequence). V lost 3 bases, J lost 5 bases, and 11 bases lay in between.

This clonotype was picked up a small number of times. The chain joins TRBV5-5 to TRBJ2-3; 7 bases map to TRBD2. CDR1 is SGHKS and CDR2 is YYEKEE in the germline V gene (reference sequence). This CDR3 spans 15 amino acids. V was pared by 2 bases and J by 3 bases, with 6 bases of the junction left unmatched. For the CDR3, the DNA is TGTGCCAGCAGCTTAGGGCAGCGGGAAACAGATACGCAGTATTTT. Protein sequence: CASSLGQRETDTQYF.

The V gene is TRBV27, the J gene TRBJ2-1, with D uncertain. This CDR3 contains 13 residues. The ends were cut back, 2 bases at V and 9 bases at J, with 11 bases in the middle. The germline V gene has CDR1 MNHEY and CDR2 SMNVEV (reference sequence). For the CDR3, the DNA is TGTGCCAGCAGTTTAATCGCGGCGGTTGAGCAGTTCTTC. Residues: CASSLIAAVEQFF.

This clonotype was seen many times. The J gene is TRBJ2-1, the V gene TRBV5-1; 11 bases fit TRBD2. The length of the CDR3 is 16 residues. Germline loops: CDR1 SGHRS, CDR2 YFSETQ. The J segment lost 3 bases and the V segment lost 4 bases, leaving 6 bases of the junction unmatched. The CDR3 DNA reads as TGCGCCAGCAGCCCTTCACTAGCGGGAGACTACAATGAGCAGTTCTTC. Translation: CASSPSLAGDYNEQFF.